The 18 T cell receptor beta chains below come from one sample, sequenced in a study of beta chain features in type 1 diabetes (dated by TCRdb to the late 2010s). Library preparation used the immunoSEQ multiplex PCR assay. The entire amount of isolated RNA was reverse transcribed using the High Capacity cDNA Reverse Transcription Kit, so the sequenced TCRB transcripts were expressed ones. TCRdb carries this immuneACCESS record with in-frame sequences only. Its versions omit some clonotypes, under half of them owing to an unresolved V gene in the studies checked, with the rest unexplained. The sample profile shows roughly 240,000 clones; less than 15% of them were found once. Roughly 0.028% of the sample lies in the top ten. Sequencing was done on a sample of naive CD4+ T cells from blood. The sample's cell subset or site, from its label and the paper: true naive CD4+ T cells. The receptors come from a woman aged 40 to 50 in good health.

The rearrangement links TRBV5-4 to TRBJ2-7; no clear D gene. CDR1 and CDR2 (germline): SGHNT, YYREEE (reference sequence). CDR3 length equals 14 residues. V was pared by 6 bases and J by 5 bases, with 18 bases between. CDR3 amino acids: CASKRSELENEQYF. CDR3 in DNA: TGTGCCAGCAAGAGGTCAGAGCTGGAAAACGAGCAGTACTTC. Filled out from reference TRBV5-4 and TRBJ2-7, the complete variable domain reads ETGVTQSPTHLIKTRGQQVTLRCSSQSGHNTVSWYQQALGQGPQFIFQYYREEENGRGNFPPRFSGLQFPNYSSELNVNALELDDSALYLCASKRSELENEQYFGPGTRLTVT.

This chain links TRBV5-4 with TRBJ2-1; the D gene is possibly TRBD1 (5 bases). The CDR3 consists of 13 residues. Germline CDR1 SGHNT, CDR2 YYREEE (reference sequence). V lost 0 bases, J lost 7 bases, and 8 bases lay in between. In DNA, the CDR3 is TGTGCCAGCAGCTTGGCGCAGGGAAATGAGCAGTTCTTC. Residues: CASSLAQGNEQFF.

This clone has only a few counts. The sample has other DNA sequences that encode this CDR3 too. The chain has TRBV29-1 and TRBJ1-5; 10 nucleotides agree with TRBD1. The CDR3 has 14 residues. Trimming took 6 bases from V and 4 from J; bases not matched to a gene: 6. CDR1 is SQVTM and CDR2 is ANQGSEA in the germline V gene. The CDR3 nucleotides are TGCAGCGTCCGGGACAGGGGACTTAATCAGCCCCAGCATTTT. This translates into CSVRDRGLNQPQHF.

The rearrangement joins TRBV7-9 to TRBJ2-3; 12 bases are shared with TRBD2. CDR3 length equals 17 residues. The germline V gene encodes CDR1 SEHNR and CDR2 FQNEAQ (reference sequence). After removal of 3 bases from V and 2 bases from J, the junction contained 6 bases not matched to a gene. The CDR3 protein is CASSFVGLAGITDTQYF. In DNA form, the CDR3 reads TGTGCCAGCAGCTTCGTCGGACTAGCGGGGATCACAGATACGCAGTATTTT.

This clone has just a few counts. At the DNA level, this CDR3 is encoded by other sequences in the same sample as well. This chain joins TRBV4-3 and TRBJ1-5, with 7 bases matching TRBD1. After removal of 4 bases from V and 7 bases from J, the junction contained 7 bases not matched to a gene. Germline V lookup: CDR1 LGHNA, CDR2 YSLEER. The CDR3 totals 14 residues. The CDR3 DNA is TGCGCCAGCAGCCTCCGACAGGGCGGCCAGCCCCAGCATTTT. Protein sequence: CASSLRQGGQPQHF.

The chain recombines TRBV9 with TRBJ1-1, with 7 nucleotides matching TRBD1. Germline V lookup: CDR1 SGDLS, CDR2 YYNGEE. After removal of 4 bases from V and 6 bases from J, the junction contained 6 bases not matched to a gene. CDR3 length: 13 amino acids. The CDR3 region has the DNA TGTGCCAGCAGCTTTTCGACAGGGCCTGAAGCTTTCTTT. This sequence encodes CASSFSTGPEAFF.

This clone was counted a few times. The chain carries TRBV10-3 and TRBJ2-3; 9 positions agree with TRBD2. CDR1 and CDR2 from the germline V gene are ENHRY and SYGVKD. Trimming took 4 bases from V and 5 from J; bases not matched to a gene: 7. The CDR3 totals 15 residues. The DNA of the CDR3 is TGTGCCATCAGTGCGATCGGCGGGGGGGAAGATACGCAGTATTTT. It encodes CAISAIGGGEDTQYF.

This clone was detected only a few times. This sequence joins TRBV6-5 and TRBJ1-6; the D is unclear. There are 12 residues in the CDR3. Germline CDR1 is MNHEY and CDR2 is SVGAGI. V was trimmed by 4 bases and J by 7 bases, leaving 5 bases between them. CDR3 DNA sequence: TGTGCCAGCAGTTCTCCGAATTCACCCCTCCACTTT. Amino acid sequence: CASSSPNSPLHF.

This clone was counted a few times. The J gene is TRBJ2-7, the V gene TRBV2, with D unclear. CDR1 is SNHLY, CDR2 FYNNEI, per germline. The CDR3 sequence is 11 residues long. With 6 bases removed from V and 4 bases from J, the gap between germline ends came to 7 bases. CDR3 region: CASSPQYEQYF. The CDR3 nucleotides are TGTGCCAGCAGCCCCCAATACGAGCAGTACTTC.

This clone was detected many times. The CDR3 DNA reads TGTGCCAGCAGCGAGTATAACAATGAGCAGTTCTTC. Translated: CASSEYNNEQFF. V usage is TRBV7-2 and J usage is TRBJ2-1; D remains unclear. The CDR3 is 12 amino acids. From germline, CDR1 is SGHTA and CDR2 FQGNSA. The V gene lost 5 bases and the J gene lost 5 bases, with 7 bases spanning the gap.

In regard to this clone: Compared with germline, one end of the junction differs, possibly owing to a read error. This chain joins TRBV20-1 and TRBJ1-2; a weak D match, TRBD1 (5 bases). Germline CDR1 is DFQATT and CDR2 is SNEGSKA (reference sequence). The CDR3 runs to 11 residues. The CDR3 loop is CRPGGAYGYIF. For the CDR3, the DNA is TGCAGGCCCGGGGGTGCCTATGGCTACATCTTC.

The J gene is TRBJ2-1, the V gene TRBV5-1, with 7 positions matching TRBD1. Germline CDR1 reads SGHRS; CDR2 reads YFSETQ. J gave up 8 bases and V 3 bases, and 8 bases lay outside the gene matches. This CDR3 spans 14 amino acids. CDR3 nucleotides: TGCGCCAGCAGCTCGTCAGGGGGATTGGATGAGCAGTTCTTC. Translated: CASSSSGGLDEQFF.

The V and J genes are TRBV7-9 and TRBJ2-3; D possibly corresponds to TRBD2 (5 bases). The CDR3 loop spans 16 amino acids. Germline V CDR1 and CDR2: SEHNR, FQNEAQ (reference sequence). Trimming removed 0 bases from V and 1 base from J, with 11 bases in between. Written as DNA, the CDR3 is TGTGCCAGCAGCTTAGCGGGAGCGCCCGGCACAGATACGCAGTATTTT. Residues: CASSLAGAPGTDTQYF.

In its sample, this clone was seen a few times. The same CDR3 is also encoded by other DNA sequences in this sample. The chain recombines TRBV10-3 with TRBJ2-7, with 7 bases matching TRBD1. The CDR3 consists of 12 residues. Germline V CDR1 and CDR2: ENHRY, SYGVKD. J gave up 1 base and V 11 bases, and 5 bases lay outside the gene matches. The CDR3 nucleotides are TGTGCCGGGGGACAGTCGTCCTACGAGCAGTACTTC. Its protein is CAGGQSSYEQYF.

The chain recombines TRBV5-1 with TRBJ1-5; D perhaps matches TRBD1 (6 bases). The CDR3 length is 15 residues. Trimming cost V 4 bases and J 0 bases, with 11 bases left between them. Germline V gives CDR1 SGHRS, CDR2 YFSETQ. The CDR3, as DNA: TGCGCCAGCAGCCCGACAGGTTCTAGCAATCAGCCCCAGCATTTT. Translation gives CASSPTGSSNQPQHF.

The DNA for the CDR3 is TGTGCCAGCAGCCCCCCGGGGGGAAAGGAGACCCAGTACTTC. This sequence encodes CASSPPGGKETQYF. This chain uses TRBV7-9 with TRBJ2-5; TRBD2 matches at 7 bases. Germline values: CDR1 SEHNR, CDR2 FQNEAQ (reference sequence). V shed 5 bases and J 5 bases; nucleotides not matched to a gene: 8. The CDR3 has 14 residues.

This clone was recorded a few times. Other DNA sequences in this specimen translate into the identical CDR3. V and J are TRBV18 and TRBJ2-3; D perhaps matches TRBD2 (5 bases). The CDR3 length is 14 residues. Germline V CDR1 and CDR2: KGHSH, LQKENI. Deletions cut 0 bases from V and 1 base from J, with 5 bases between. CDR3 in amino acids: CASSPPRGTDTQYF. CDR3 nucleotides: TGTGCCAGCTCACCACCGCGGGGCACAGATACGCAGTATTTT.

This clone was counted a few times. The rearrangement joins TRBV7-2 to TRBJ1-1; 8 bases match TRBD1. Germline lookup yields CDR1 SGHTA and CDR2 FQGNSA. With V trimmed by 5 bases and J by 6 bases, 11 bases remained unmatched. CDR3 length: 15 residues. The CDR3 DNA sequence: TGTGCCAGCAGCCCTGCCGGGACAGGAGGGGCTGAAGCTTTCTTT. This sequence encodes CASSPAGTGGAEAFF. The whole variable domain, filled in from reference TRBV7-2 and TRBJ1-1, reads GAGVSQSPSNKVTEKGKDVELRCDPISGHTALYWYRQSLGQGLEFLIYFQGNSAPDKSGLPSDRFSAERTGGSVSTLTIQRTQQEDSAVYLCASSPAGTGGAEAFFGQGTRLTVV.